The rows below give T cell receptor beta chains drawn from one sample of a study of T cell responses to AZD1222 COVID-19 vaccine. Data came from immunoSEQ multiplex PCR; TCRdb stores just in-frame clones and leaves some out. The table has 150,000 to 200,000 clones, about nine tenths seen once. The sample here was peripheral blood, taken on day 0 of MenACWY control vaccination. All receptors derive from an adult in good health. CDR3s include the opening cysteine and the closing phenylalanine or tryptophan. Fields, in order: J gene, V gene, clone size, D gene, CDR3 DNA, CDR3 protein. A D gene is named only where the DNA matches it firmly. Clone size appears in some rows only: once, few, many, or a class for an expanded clone.

J: TRBJ2-7; V: TRBV7-8; size: once; D: TRBD2; DNA: TGTGCCAGCAGCTCCCAGAACTACCAGCTAGCGGGATACGAGCAGTACTTC; CDR3: CASSSQNYQLAGYEQYF
J: TRBJ2-7; V: TRBV28; size: NA; D: NA; DNA: TGTGCCAGCAGATCAGGGGGGGACGAGCAGTACTTC; CDR3: CASRSGGDEQYF
J: TRBJ1-2; V: TRBV12-3/TRBV12-4; size: NA; D: NA; DNA: TGTGCCAGCAGCTTGGACAGAAACTATGGCTACACCTTC; CDR3: CASSLDRNYGYTF
J: TRBJ2-7; V: TRBV6-5; size: NA; D: NA; DNA: TGTGCCAGCAGTTACGAGACAGCGTACGAGCAGTACTTC; CDR3: CASSYETAYEQYF
J: TRBJ2-5; V: TRBV7-3; size: NA; D: NA; DNA: TGTGCCAGCAGCCTGGCTGGGGGGCTAGGCGAGACCCAGTACTTC; CDR3: CASSLAGGLGETQYF
J: TRBJ1-3; V: TRBV9; size: NA; D: TRBD1; DNA: TGTGCCAGCAGCGATTTCCGGGACAGCTCTGGAAACACCATATATTTT; CDR3: CASSDFRDSSGNTIYF
J: TRBJ1-1; V: TRBV6-5; size: NA; D: TRBD1; DNA: TGTGCCAGCAGTTACTCGACAACAGGGGACACTGAAGCTTTCTTT; CDR3: CASSYSTTGDTEAFF
J: TRBJ2-2; V: TRBV15; size: NA; D: NA; DNA: TGTGCCACCAGCAGAGACCCCCCCCCAGGGTCCGGGGAGCTGTTTTTT; CDR3: CATSRDPPPGSGELFF
J: TRBJ1-1; V: TRBV3-1/TRBV3-2; size: NA; D: NA; DNA: TGTGCCAGCAGCCAAGGGCAGCGCCTTTACCCAGGGACTGAAGCTTTCTTT; CDR3: CASSQGQRLYPGTEAFF
J: TRBJ1-3; V: TRBV9; size: NA; D: NA; DNA: TGTGCCAGCAGCCCGGCGGGAGGGGCCGGTGGAAACACCATATATTTT; CDR3: CASSPAGGAGGNTIYF
J: TRBJ2-3; V: TRBV28; size: NA; D: TRBD2; DNA: TGTGCCAGCAGTTCAACCCCCCGGACTAGCGGGGGGGTCACAGATACGCAGTATTTT; CDR3: CASSSTPRTSGGVTDTQYF
J: TRBJ2-6; V: TRBV9; size: NA; D: NA; DNA: TGTGCCAGCAGCGTAGGATCGGGTTATGGGGCCAACGTCCTGACTTTC; CDR3: CASSVGSGYGANVLTF
J: TRBJ1-1; V: TRBV3-1/TRBV3-2; size: NA; D: TRBD1; DNA: TGTGCCAGCAGCTATACAGGGGGCGGTGAAGCTTTCTTT; CDR3: CASSYTGGGEAFF
J: TRBJ2-2; V: TRBV19; size: NA; D: NA; DNA: TGTGCCAGTAGTGCTACAGCAACCGGGGAGCTGTTTTTT; CDR3: CASSATATGELFF
J: TRBJ2-5; V: TRBV9; size: few; D: TRBD2; DNA: TGTGCCAGCAGCGAAACAGCGGGAGGGAATCTGAAAGAGACCCAGTACTTC; CDR3: CASSETAGGNLKETQYF
J: TRBJ1-1; V: TRBV7-9; size: NA; D: TRBD1; DNA: TGTGCCAGCAGCCCCGGACAGGGAGGGAACACTGAAGCTTTCTTT; CDR3: CASSPGQGGNTEAFF
J: TRBJ2-7; V: TRBV6-2/TRBV6-3; size: NA; D: NA; DNA: TGTGCCAGCAGTTACTGGGCAGATTCCTACGAGCAGTACTTC; CDR3: CASSYWADSYEQYF
J: TRBJ2-7; V: TRBV7-3; size: few; D: NA; DNA: TGTGCCAGCAGCTTAGGGCCGGGAAGCTCCTACGAGCAGTACTTC; CDR3: CASSLGPGSSYEQYF
J: TRBJ1-6; V: TRBV19; size: NA; D: TRBD1; DNA: TGTGCCAGTAGGACAGGGGAAGGAGGCCATAATTCACCCCTCCACTTT; CDR3: CASRTGEGGHNSPLHF
J: TRBJ1-4; V: TRBV9; size: NA; D: NA; DNA: TGTGCCTTCCCGGGTCGGGCAACTAATGAAAAACTGTTTTTT; CDR3: CAFPGRATNEKLFF
J: TRBJ2-7; V: TRBV19; size: NA; D: NA; DNA: TGTGCCAGTAGTTCTTCACGACTGGGTTCCTACGAGCAGTACTTC; CDR3: CASSSSRLGSYEQYF
J: TRBJ1-5; V: TRBV2; size: NA; D: TRBD1; DNA: TGTGCCAGCAGCCCGGGACAGTACAATCAGCCCCAGCATTTT; CDR3: CASSPGQYNQPQHF
J: TRBJ2-7; V: TRBV5-1; size: NA; D: TRBD1; DNA: TGCGCCAGCAGCTTGGCCTTGGGACAGGGGTTCTACGAGCAGTACTTC; CDR3: CASSLALGQGFYEQYF
J: TRBJ2-2; V: TRBV1; size: NA; D: NA; DNA: TGCACCAGCAGCCAAGTCCAGGGGAGGAACACCGGGGAGCTGTTTTTT; CDR3: CTSSQVQGRNTGELFF
J: TRBJ2-1; V: TRBV7-9; size: NA; D: TRBD2; DNA: TGTGCCAGCAGCCCACTAGCGGGAGTCGGCAATGAGCAGTTCTTC; CDR3: CASSPLAGVGNEQFF
J: TRBJ2-3; V: TRBV7-9; size: NA; D: NA; DNA: TGTGCCAGCGCTACTTATACCCGGGGTAGCACAGATACGCAGTATTTT; CDR3: CASATYTRGSTDTQYF